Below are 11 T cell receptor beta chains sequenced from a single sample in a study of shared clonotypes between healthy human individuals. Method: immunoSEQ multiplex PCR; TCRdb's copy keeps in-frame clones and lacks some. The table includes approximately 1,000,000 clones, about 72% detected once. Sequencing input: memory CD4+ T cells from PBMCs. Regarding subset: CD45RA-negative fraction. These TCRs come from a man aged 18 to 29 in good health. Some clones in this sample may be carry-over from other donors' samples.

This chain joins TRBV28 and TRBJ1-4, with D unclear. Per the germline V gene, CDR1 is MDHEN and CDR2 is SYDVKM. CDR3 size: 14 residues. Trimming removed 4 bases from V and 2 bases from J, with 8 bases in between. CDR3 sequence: CASSSVPTNEKLFF. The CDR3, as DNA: TGTGCCAGCAGTTCCGTGCCTACTAATGAAAAACTGTTTTTT.

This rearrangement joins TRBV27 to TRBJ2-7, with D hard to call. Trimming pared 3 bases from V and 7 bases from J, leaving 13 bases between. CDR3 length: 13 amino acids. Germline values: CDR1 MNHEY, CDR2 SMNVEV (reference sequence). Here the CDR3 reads CASSFLSAREQYF. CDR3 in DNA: TGTGCCAGCAGTTTTCTATCTGCGCGGGAGCAGTACTTC.

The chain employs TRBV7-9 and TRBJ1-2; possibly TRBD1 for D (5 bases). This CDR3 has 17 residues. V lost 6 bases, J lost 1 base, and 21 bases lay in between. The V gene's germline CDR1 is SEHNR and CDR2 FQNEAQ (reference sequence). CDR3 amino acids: CASSQAWAGRFNYGYTF. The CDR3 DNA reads TGTGCCAGCAGTCAAGCTTGGGCGGGACGCTTTAACTATGGCTACACCTTC.

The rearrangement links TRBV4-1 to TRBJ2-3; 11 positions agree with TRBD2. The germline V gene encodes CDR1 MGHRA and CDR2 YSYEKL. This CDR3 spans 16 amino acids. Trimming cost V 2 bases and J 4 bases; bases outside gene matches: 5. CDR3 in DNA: TGCGCCAGCAGCCAAATAGCGGGAGGGGGGGCAGATACGCAGTATTTT. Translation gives CASSQIAGGGADTQYF.

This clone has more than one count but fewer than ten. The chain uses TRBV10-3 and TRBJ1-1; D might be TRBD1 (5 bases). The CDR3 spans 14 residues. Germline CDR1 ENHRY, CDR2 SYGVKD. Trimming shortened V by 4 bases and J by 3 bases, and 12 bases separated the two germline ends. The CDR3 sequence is CAISVGDSYTEAFF. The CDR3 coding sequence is TGTGCCATCAGTGTCGGGGACTCATACACTGAAGCTTTCTTT.

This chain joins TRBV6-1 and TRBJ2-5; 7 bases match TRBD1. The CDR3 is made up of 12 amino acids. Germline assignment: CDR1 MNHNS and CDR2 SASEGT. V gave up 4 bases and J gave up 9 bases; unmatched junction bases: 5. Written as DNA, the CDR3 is TGTGCCAGCAGTGTCGACAGGGCGGCCCAGTACTTC. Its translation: CASSVDRAAQYF.

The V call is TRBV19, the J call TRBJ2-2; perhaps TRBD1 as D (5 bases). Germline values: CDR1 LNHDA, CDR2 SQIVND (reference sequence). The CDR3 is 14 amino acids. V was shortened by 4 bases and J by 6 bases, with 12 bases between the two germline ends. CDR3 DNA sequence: TGTGCCAGTAGTACCGGACATTTGGCCGGGGAGCTGTTTTTT. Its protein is CASSTGHLAGELFF.

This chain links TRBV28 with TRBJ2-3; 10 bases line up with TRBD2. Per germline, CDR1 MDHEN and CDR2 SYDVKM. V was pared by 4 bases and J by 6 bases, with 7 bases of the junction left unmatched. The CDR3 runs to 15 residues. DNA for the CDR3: TGTGCCAGCAGTTGGGCTAGCGGGAGTATCGATACGCAGTATTTT. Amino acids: CASSWASGSIDTQYF.

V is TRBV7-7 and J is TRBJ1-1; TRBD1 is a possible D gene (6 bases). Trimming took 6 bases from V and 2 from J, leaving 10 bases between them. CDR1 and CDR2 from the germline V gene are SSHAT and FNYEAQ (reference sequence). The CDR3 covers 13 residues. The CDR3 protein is CASRKDRNTEAFF. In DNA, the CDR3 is TGTGCCAGCAGAAAGGACAGAAACACTGAAGCTTTCTTT. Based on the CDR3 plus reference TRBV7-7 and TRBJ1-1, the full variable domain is GAGVSQSPRYKVTKRGQDVTLRCDPISSHATLYWYQQALGQGPEFLTYFNYEAQPDKSGLPSDRFSAERPEGSISTLTIQRTEQRDSAMYRCASRKDRNTEAFFGQGTRLTVV.

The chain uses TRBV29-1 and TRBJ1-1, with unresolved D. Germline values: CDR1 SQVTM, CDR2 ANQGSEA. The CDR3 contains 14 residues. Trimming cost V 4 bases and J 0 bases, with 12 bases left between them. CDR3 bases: TGCAGCGTTGTTTTATCCTTCATGAACACTGAAGCTTTCTTT. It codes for CSVVLSFMNTEAFF. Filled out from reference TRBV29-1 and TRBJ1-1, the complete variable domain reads SAVISQKPSRDICQRGTSLTIQCQVDSQVTMMFWYRQQPGQSLTLIATANQGSEATYESGFVIDKFPISRPNLTFSTLTVSNMSPEDSSIYLCSVVLSFMNTEAFFGQGTRLTVV.

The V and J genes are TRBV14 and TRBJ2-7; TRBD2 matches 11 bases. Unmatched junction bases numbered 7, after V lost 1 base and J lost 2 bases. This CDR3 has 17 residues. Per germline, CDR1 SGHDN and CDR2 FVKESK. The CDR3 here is CASSQGVLAGGAYEQYF. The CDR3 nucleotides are TGTGCCAGCAGCCAAGGGGTCTTAGCGGGAGGGGCCTACGAGCAGTACTTC.